This T cell receptor beta chain was captured by sequencing in a study of blood T cells in healthy people across ages (dated by TCRdb to between 2015 and 2016). The study in broad terms: In model experiments, roughly one uniquely barcoded TCR beta cDNA molecule per two T cells was captured by template switching. To track age-related changes in TCR beta repertoire diversity, the study relied on deep sequencing normalized with unique cDNA molecular identifiers. Four age groups were formed from the donors: young (average roughly 15 years), middle-aged (approximately 39), aged (roughly 58) and long-lived (about 80). To avoid experimental bias, donors of different ages were randomly spread across the sequencing lanes. For two donors (one aged 18 to 30 and one aged 80 or older), the study analyzed two additional independent replicas of 1 million unique cDNA reads from the same blood draw. The paper as a whole reports these results and caveats: Observed TCR beta diversity correlated strongly with the percentage of naive T cells measured by flow cytometry. Estimates of total diversity from one million sequenced T cells were regarded as lower bounds and underestimates. Because the CMV infection status of the donors was unknown, age-related changes in expanded clonotypes may potentially have been confounded. Observed TCR beta diversity per million T cells fell roughly linearly with age, and a significant reduction was already apparent by age approximately 40. Because profiling used bulk unsorted PBMCs, naive and antigen-experienced compartments could not be compared conclusively. Compared with the aged group, more naive CD4+ T cells, fewer expanded clones and increased TCR diversity were shown by the long-lived group, suggesting age selection.

The roughly 38 donors, aged about 6 to 95 years, were systemically healthy Caucasian individuals from Russia. Each donor gave about 11 milliliters of peripheral blood, drawn into EDTA-treated Vacutainer tubes. PBMCs were isolated by Ficoll-Paque density-gradient centrifugation, with at least 6.5 million obtained per sample. Trizol reagent was used to extract total RNA from the PBMCs, yielding at least 6 micrograms per sample. For every donor, flow cytometry on a PBMC aliquot measured the percentage of naive CD45RAhigh/CD27high T cells. Receptor libraries were prepared by 5' RACE. The sequencer was an Illumina HiSeq 2500. A second PCR of about 6 to 11 cycles was performed with a sample-barcoded 5' primer and a J-beta primer mix. Each TCR beta cDNA molecule received a unique molecular identifier from a template-switch 5' adaptor carrying 12 random nucleotides. At least 3 million CDR3-containing paired-end reads were obtained from each sample. First-strand cDNA synthesis was performed from all RNA using the Mint cDNA synthesis kit, with priming by a TRBC-specific oligonucleotide. Following uracil-DNA glycosylase treatment, a first 18-cycle PCR with universal primers M1SS and BC2_uni_R was performed on all cDNA. The authors processed their data as follows. For normalization, 1 million high-quality reads were randomly selected from each sample, with every read carrying a distinct molecular identifier. Instead of being binned into consensus sequences, reads that shared molecular identifiers were thrown out. CDR3 identification, clonotype clustering and error correction used MiTCR with a Q25 quality threshold and the strictest error-elimination algorithm. Lower-bound total TCR beta diversity was estimated with a nonparametric unseen species model using Euler transformation. Clones were called with MiXCR by TCRdb after fastp trimmed the public reads at Q25, and only in-frame beta chains were retained. When rows share a CDR3 protein, they turn into one entry using the most common DNA and genes. The V and J calls were determined by TCRdb, not by the authors. The sample data list 750,000 to 950,000 distinct CDR3 sequences, and about 55% of these were observed just once. The ten largest clones represent approximately 40% of the sample.

The CDR3 starts with the cysteine, ends with the phenylalanine, and has 14 residues. This entry keeps only the CDR3 DNA: 42 bases, framed from base 1. Sequences SGHDT (CDR1) and YYEEEE (CDR2) are obtained from the germline V gene. Comment on this clonotype: Its antigen is not yet known. No qualities accompany the bases; no much larger clone lies one base away.

The sequence is built from TRBV5-6 and TRBJ2-5; a confident D gene designation cannot be given. The DNA end lines up better with TRBJ2-7; the J call may be wrong. Sequenced: blood. This sequence was found in a man at least 80 years old in good health. The CDR3 region has the sequence CASSVAATVYEQYF. The nucleotide sequence reads as follows: TGTGCCAGCAGCGTGGCGGCGACCGTCTACGAGCAGTACTTC.